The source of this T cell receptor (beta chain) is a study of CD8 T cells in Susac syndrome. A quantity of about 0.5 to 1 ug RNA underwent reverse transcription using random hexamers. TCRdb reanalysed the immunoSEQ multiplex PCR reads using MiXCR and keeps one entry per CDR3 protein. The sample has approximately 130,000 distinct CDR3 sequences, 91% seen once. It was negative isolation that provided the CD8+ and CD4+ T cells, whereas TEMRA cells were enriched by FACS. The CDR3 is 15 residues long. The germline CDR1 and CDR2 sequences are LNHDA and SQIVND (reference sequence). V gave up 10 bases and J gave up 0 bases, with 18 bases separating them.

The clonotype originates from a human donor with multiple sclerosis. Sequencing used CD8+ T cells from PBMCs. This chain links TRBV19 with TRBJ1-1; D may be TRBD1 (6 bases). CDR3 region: CATNPGTPLNTEAFF. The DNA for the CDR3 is TGTGCCACAAACCCCGGGACACCGTTGAACACTGAAGCTTTCTTT.